This T cell receptor (beta chain) was identified during a study of shared clonotypes between healthy human individuals. Notes on the study in general: Sequencing of the sorted subsets was shown by rarefaction to be incomplete despite large depth. Compared with clonotypes that all four donors shared, non-shared clonotypes had lower generation probabilities.

On this clone: Its antigen is as yet unknown. This same CDR3 is encoded by further DNA sequences in the sample.

In replicate PCRs of sorted subsets, approximately 190 ng DNA, about 30,000 T cell genomes, was used. Generated by immunoSEQ multiplex PCR, the TCRdb table keeps only in-frame clones and is missing some. Found here are around 2.5 million clones, approximately 93% of them singletons; the top ten hold 0.36%. Sequencing input: naive CD4+ T cells from PBMCs. Subset defined: CD45RA+ positively selected. The TCR sequence derives from a man younger than 35 in good health. Some clones in this sample may be carry-over from other donors' samples.

CDR3 region: CASSPSPGNTIYF. CDR3 coding DNA: TGTGCCAGCAGCCCATCTCCTGGAAACACCATATATTTT. The chain employs TRBV2 and TRBJ1-3; no definite D call. This CDR3 comprises 13 residues. Germline V gene sequence: CDR1 SNHLY, CDR2 FYNNEI. The V end was cut by 6 bases, the J end by 2 bases, with 8 bases between.